What follows describes a single T cell receptor (beta chain). This sample was taken from a study of shared clonotypes between healthy human individuals. The naive CD8 subset, CD45RO-negative cells positively selected for CCR7, excluded terminally differentiated effector memory CD45RA+ cells. There are 19 residues in the CDR3. Germline loops: CDR1 KGHSH, CDR2 LQKENI. The germline V and J ends were trimmed by 0 bases and 7 bases, with 22 bases remaining between them. The table came from immunoSEQ multiplex PCR; TCRdb's copy has only in-frame clones and leaves some out. The top ten clones hold around 24% of a sample with about 820,000 clones, 85% to 95% of them seen once.

This sequence originates from a man between 25 and 39 years old in good health. Sequences were obtained from naive CD8+ T cells sorted from blood. The chain links TRBV18 to TRBJ1-6; D is uncertain. DNA for the CDR3: TGTGCCAGCTCACCACCGACTAGGCATTGGGGAGAGACGAATTCACCCCTCCACTTT. Protein: CASSPPTRHWGETNSPLHF.